Listed below are T cell receptor beta chains from one sample, sequenced in a study of blood T cells in healthy people across ages. MiXCR, applied by TCRdb to the 5' RACE reads, yields one record per CDR3 protein. The sample contains some 1.5 million distinct CDR3 sequences, under 30% of which appear only once. The sequencing sample was made of blood. These receptor sequences come from a woman aged 25 to 39 in good health. Both conserved end residues are part of each CDR3. A D gene is named only where the DNA matches it firmly. Clone size is stated in some rows and not others, as once, few, many or a class when expanded.

>TRBV29-1|.|TRBJ2-5|many
CSVYGAQETQYF
TGCAGCGTCTACGGCGCGCAAGAGACCCAGTACTTC
>TRBV6-5|.|TRBJ1-1|few
CASSYSSGYSRGAEAFF
TGTGCCAGCAGTTACTCGAGTGGTTATTCGCGGGGAGCTGAAGCTTTCTTT
>TRBV6-2/TRBV6-3|TRBD2|TRBJ2-1|.
CASTRSTRTSGNYYNEQFF
TGTGCCAGCACCCGAAGCACCCGGACTAGCGGGAACTACTACAATGAGCAGTTCTTC
>TRBV5-4|.|TRBJ2-1|many
CASSEPGVFANEQFF
TGTGCCAGCAGCGAACCGGGGGTATTTGCAAATGAGCAGTTCTTC
>TRBV6-1|TRBD2|TRBJ2-7|few
CATLAGFAEQYF
TGTGCCACCTTAGCGGGTTTTGCCGAGCAGTACTTC
>TRBV7-2|TRBD2|TRBJ2-1|few
CASSLGRTSGDVYNEQFF
TGTGCCAGCAGCTTAGGTAGGACTAGCGGGGATGTCTACAATGAGCAGTTCTTC
>TRBV7-2|.|TRBJ2-3|.
CASSTAPDTQYF
TGTGCCAGCAGCACCGCGCCGGATACGCAGTATTTT
>TRBV7-9|.|TRBJ1-4|few
CASSRAVGTANEKPFF
TGTGCCAGCAGCCGGGCAGTGGGCACAGCTAATGAAAAACCGTTTTTT
>TRBV3-1|.|TRBJ1-2|.
CASSQELLPGHYGYTF
TGTGCCAGCAGCCAAGAACTTTTACCGGGCCACTATGGCTACACCTTC
>TRBV7-2|.|TRBJ2-7|.
CASSLDGGYHEQYF
TGTGCCAGCAGCTTAGATGGCGGTTACCACGAGCAGTACTTC
>TRBV24-1|.|TRBJ2-2|.
CATSDLGRGVTGELFF
TGTGCCACCAGTGATTTGGGCAGGGGAGTGACCGGGGAGCTGTTTTTT
>TRBV29-1|TRBD2|TRBJ2-5|many
CSVDLVSAGETQYF
TGCAGCGTTGATTTGGTGTCAGCGGGGGAGACCCAGTACTTC
>TRBV4-1|.|TRBJ1-4|.
CASGRAYLMGTNEKLFF
TGCGCCAGCGGCCGGGCCTATCTAATGGGGACTAATGAAAAACTGTTTTTT
>TRBV7-2|.|TRBJ2-3|many
CASSLGRQDTQYF
TGTGCCAGCAGCCTCGGACGGCAAGATACGCAGTATTTT